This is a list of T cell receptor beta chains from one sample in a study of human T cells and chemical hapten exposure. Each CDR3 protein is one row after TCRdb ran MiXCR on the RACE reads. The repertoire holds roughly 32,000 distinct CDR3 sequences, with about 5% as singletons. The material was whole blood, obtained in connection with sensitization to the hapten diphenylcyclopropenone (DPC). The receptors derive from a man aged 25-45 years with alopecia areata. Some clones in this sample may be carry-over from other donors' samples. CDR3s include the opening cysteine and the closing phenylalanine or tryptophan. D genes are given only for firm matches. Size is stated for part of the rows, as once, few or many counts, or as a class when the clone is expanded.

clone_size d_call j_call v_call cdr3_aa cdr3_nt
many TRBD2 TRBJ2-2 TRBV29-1 CSVDSGRRTGELFF TGCAGCGTGGACAGCGGGAGACGCACCGGGGAGCTGTTTTTT
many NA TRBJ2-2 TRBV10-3 CAISADPNTGELFF TGTGCCATCAGCGCGGACCCGAACACCGGGGAGCTGTTTTTT
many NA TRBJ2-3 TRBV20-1 CSARDQWGSSTDTQYF TGCAGTGCTAGAGATCAATGGGGGAGTAGCACAGATACGCAGTATTTT
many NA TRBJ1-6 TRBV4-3 CASSHTQSSYNSPLHF TGCGCCAGCAGCCACACACAGAGCTCCTATAATTCACCCCTCCACTTT
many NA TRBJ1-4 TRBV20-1 CSAASRTLREKLFF TGCAGTGCTGCCTCCCGGACTCTGAGAGAAAAACTGTTTTTT
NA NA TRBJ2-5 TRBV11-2 CASTLPGAETQYF TGTGCCAGCACCTTGCCTGGTGCAGAGACCCAGTACTTC
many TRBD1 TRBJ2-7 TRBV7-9 CASSTLQGTLYEQYF TGTGCCAGCAGCACCCTACAGGGGACCCTCTACGAGCAGTACTTC
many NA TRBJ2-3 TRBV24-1 CATSDSKIQDTQYF TGTGCCACCAGTGATTCTAAGATTCAAGATACGCAGTATTTT
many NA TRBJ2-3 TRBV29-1 CSVEGGWTTPQYF TGCAGCGTTGAAGGAGGGTGGACAACCCCGCAGTATTTT
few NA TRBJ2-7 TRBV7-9 CASSLRTYEQYF TGTGCCAGCAGCTTACGGACGTACGAGCAGTACTTC
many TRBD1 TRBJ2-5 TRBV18 CASRLGQGEETQYF TGTGCCAGCCGCTTGGGACAGGGGGAAGAGACCCAGTACTTC
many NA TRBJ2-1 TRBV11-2 CASSLDRPASNEQFF TGTGCCAGCAGCTTAGATCGTCCAGCAAGCAATGAGCAGTTCTTC
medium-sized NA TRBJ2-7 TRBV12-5 CASGLGTSVPIYEQYF TGTGCTAGTGGTTTGGGGACATCCGTCCCCATTTACGAGCAGTACTTC
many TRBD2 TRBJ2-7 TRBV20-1 CSASFPTSGSGEQYF TGCAGTGCTAGTTTTCCGACTAGCGGGAGTGGGGAGCAGTACTTC
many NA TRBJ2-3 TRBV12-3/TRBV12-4 CASAVDTQYF TGTGCCAGCGCTGTAGATACGCAGTATTTT
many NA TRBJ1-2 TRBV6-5 CASSYEGYYGYSYYGYTF TGTGCCAGCAGTTACGAGGGTTACTATGGCTACAGTTACTATGGCTACACCTTC
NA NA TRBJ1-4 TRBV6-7 CASTGTNEKLFF TGTGCCAGCACCGGGACAAATGAAAAACTGTTTTTT
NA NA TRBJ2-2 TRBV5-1 CASSSTSRERGTGELFF TGCGCCAGCAGCTCTACCTCAAGGGAGCGTGGCACCGGGGAGCTGTTTTTT
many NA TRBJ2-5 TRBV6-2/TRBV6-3 CASSPGASVETQYF TGTGCCAGCAGCCCCGGGGCCTCCGTGGAGACCCAGTACTTC
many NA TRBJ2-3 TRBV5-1 CASRLYRSTDTQYF TGCGCCAGCAGACTTTACAGGAGCACAGATACGCAGTATTTT
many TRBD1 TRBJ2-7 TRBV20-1 CSAIGQAGDEQYF TGCAGTGCTATCGGACAGGCTGGGGACGAGCAGTACTTC
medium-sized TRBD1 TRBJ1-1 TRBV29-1 CSATTGGDTEAFF TGCAGCGCTACGACAGGGGGGGACACTGAAGCTTTCTTT
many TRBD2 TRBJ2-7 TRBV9 CASSVAASGTSPSSYEQYF TGTGCCAGCAGCGTAGCAGCCTCCGGGACTAGTCCTAGCTCCTACGAGCAGTACTTC
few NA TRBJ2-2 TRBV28 CASSPEGRGGELFF TGTGCCAGCAGCCCAGAGGGCCGGGGAGGGGAGCTGTTTTTT
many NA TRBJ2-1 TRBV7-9 CASSLASIYNEQFF TGTGCCAGCAGCTTAGCTAGCATTTACAATGAGCAGTTCTTC
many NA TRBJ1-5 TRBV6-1 CASVVGSKSNQPQHF TGTGCCAGTGTCGTTGGGAGCAAGAGCAATCAGCCCCAGCATTTT
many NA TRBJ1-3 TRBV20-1 CSATGEGNTIYF TGCAGTGCTACCGGGGAGGGAAACACCATATATTTT
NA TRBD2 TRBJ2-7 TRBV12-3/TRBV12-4 CASTPSGNSEQYF TGTGCCAGCACGCCTAGCGGGAACAGTGAGCAGTACTTC
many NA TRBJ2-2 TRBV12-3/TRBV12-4 CASSFSRAGELFF TGTGCCAGCAGTTTTTCAAGGGCCGGGGAGCTGTTTTTT
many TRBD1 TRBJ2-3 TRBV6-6 CATRTGGSTDTQYF TGTGCCACCCGGACAGGGGGTAGCACAGATACGCAGTATTTT
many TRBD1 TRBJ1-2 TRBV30 CAWSTARGAGYTF TGTGCCTGGAGTACCGCCAGGGGGGCCGGCTACACCTTC
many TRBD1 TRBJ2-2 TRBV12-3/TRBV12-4 CASRITGGGGELFF TGTGCCAGCAGGATTACAGGGGGCGGCGGGGAGCTGTTTTTT
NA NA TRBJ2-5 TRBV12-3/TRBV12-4 CASSFGRETQYF TGTGCCAGCAGTTTCGGTCGGGAGACCCAGTACTTC
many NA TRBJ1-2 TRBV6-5 CASSSPTGALYGYTF TGTGCCAGCAGTTCCCCGACAGGCGCCCTCTATGGCTACACCTTC
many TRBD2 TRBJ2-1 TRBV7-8 CASSQGASGRAYNEQFF TGTGCCAGCAGCCAAGGGGCTAGCGGGAGGGCCTACAATGAGCAGTTCTTC
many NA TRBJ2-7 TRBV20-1 CSALGLRGAYEQYF TGCAGTGCCCTGGGACTCCGGGGCGCCTACGAGCAGTACTTC
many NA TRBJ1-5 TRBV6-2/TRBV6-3 CASSYRESNQPQHF TGTGCCAGCAGCTACAGGGAGAGCAATCAGCCCCAGCATTTT
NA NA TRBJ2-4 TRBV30 CAWSPGAKNIQYF TGTGCCTGGAGTCCCGGGGCCAAAAACATTCAGTACTTC
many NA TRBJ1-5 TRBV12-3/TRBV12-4 CASSLTGNQPQHF TGTGCCAGCAGCCTGACAGGCAATCAGCCCCAGCATTTT
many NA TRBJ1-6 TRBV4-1 CASSQGGALDSPLHF TGCGCCAGCAGCCAGGGCGGGGCCCTCGATTCACCCCTCCACTTT
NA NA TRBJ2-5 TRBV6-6 CASSPREKETQYF TGTGCCAGCAGTCCTCGAGAGAAAGAGACCCAGTACTTC
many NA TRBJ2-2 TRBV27 CASRSPGTVNTGELFF TGTGCCAGCAGATCCCCTGGGACGGTTAACACCGGGGAGCTGTTTTTT
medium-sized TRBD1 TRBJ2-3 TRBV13 CASSLAGQEITDTQYF TGTGCCAGCAGCCTCGCGGGACAGGAGATCACAGATACGCAGTATTTT
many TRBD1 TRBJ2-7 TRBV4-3 CASSQGTGRSSYEQYF TGCGCCAGCAGCCAAGGGACAGGACGCAGCTCCTACGAGCAGTACTTC
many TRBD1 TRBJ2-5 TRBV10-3 CAISDRDRGRETQYF TGTGCCATCAGTGACCGGGACAGGGGGAGAGAGACCCAGTACTTC
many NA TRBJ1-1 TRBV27 CASRGPLRGYDTEAFF TGTGCCAGCCGAGGGCCTTTACGGGGATATGATACTGAAGCTTTCTTT
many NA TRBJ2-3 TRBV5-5 CASSSNADTQYF TGTGCCAGCAGCTCGAATGCAGATACGCAGTATTTT
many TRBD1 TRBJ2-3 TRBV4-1 CASSQVWQGGTDTQYF TGCGCCAGCAGCCAAGTGTGGCAGGGGGGCACAGATACGCAGTATTTT
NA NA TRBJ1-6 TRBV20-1 CSARRTDSPLHF TGCAGTGCACGACGGACGGATTCACCCCTCCACTTT
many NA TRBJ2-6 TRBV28 CASSLGGSGANVLTF TGTGCCAGCAGTCTCGGGGGCTCTGGGGCCAACGTCCTGACTTTC
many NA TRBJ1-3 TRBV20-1 CSASPKDTIYF TGCAGTGCTAGCCCCAAAGACACCATATATTTT
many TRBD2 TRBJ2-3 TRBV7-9 CAKKGEGDTQYF TGTGCCAAGAAAGGGGAGGGAGATACGCAGTATTTT
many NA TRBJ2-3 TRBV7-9 CASSLPGGSTDTQYF TGTGCCAGCAGCTTACCTGGGGGTAGCACAGATACGCAGTATTTT
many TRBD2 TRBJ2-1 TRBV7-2 CASSTTLAGYINEQFF TGTGCCAGCAGCACCACCCTAGCGGGATACATCAATGAGCAGTTCTTC
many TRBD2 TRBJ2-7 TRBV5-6 CASSFRLAGSYEQYF TGTGCCAGCAGCTTTCGACTAGCGGGGTCCTACGAGCAGTACTTC
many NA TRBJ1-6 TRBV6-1 CASSEGGPSEGGPSPLHF TGTGCCAGCAGTGAAGGCGGACCGAGTGAAGGCGGACCGTCACCCCTCCACTTT
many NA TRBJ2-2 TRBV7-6 CASSLAGVGPSKAGELFF TGTGCCAGCAGCTTAGCCGGAGTAGGCCCCAGTAAGGCCGGGGAGCTGTTTTTT
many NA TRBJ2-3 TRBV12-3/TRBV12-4 CASSFAAEAQYF TGTGCCAGCAGTTTTGCGGCGGAGGCGCAGTATTTT
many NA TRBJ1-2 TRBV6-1 CASSETTVSYGYTF TGTGCCAGCAGTGAGACGACAGTGTCCTATGGCTACACCTTC